This TCR beta chain was captured in a study of OX40 agonist ivuxolimab in advanced cancers. About the study: In three patients, partial responses were observed, one with hepatocellular carcinoma and two with cutaneous melanoma.

The germline V gene has CDR1 SGHTA and CDR2 FQGTGA. The CDR3 has 16 residues. The J segment lost 7 bases and the V segment lost 5 bases, leaving 14 bases of the junction unmatched. Profiled with immunoSEQ multiplex PCR; TCRdb holds only in-frame clones, not every one. The sample has about 100,000 clones, less than 95% seen once. Sequenced material: CD4+ or CD8+ T cells sorted from blood, taken in a trial of the OX40 agonist ivuxolimab. This clonotype was obtained from an adult with an advanced solid tumor such as melanoma, head and neck, liver or kidney cancer. The chain joins TRBV7-3 to TRBJ2-1; 7 bases are shared with TRBD1. The CDR3 here is CASSEKTGFGTNEQFF. CDR3 DNA: TGTGCCAGCAGCGAGAAGACAGGGTTCGGCACGAATGAGCAGTTCTTC.